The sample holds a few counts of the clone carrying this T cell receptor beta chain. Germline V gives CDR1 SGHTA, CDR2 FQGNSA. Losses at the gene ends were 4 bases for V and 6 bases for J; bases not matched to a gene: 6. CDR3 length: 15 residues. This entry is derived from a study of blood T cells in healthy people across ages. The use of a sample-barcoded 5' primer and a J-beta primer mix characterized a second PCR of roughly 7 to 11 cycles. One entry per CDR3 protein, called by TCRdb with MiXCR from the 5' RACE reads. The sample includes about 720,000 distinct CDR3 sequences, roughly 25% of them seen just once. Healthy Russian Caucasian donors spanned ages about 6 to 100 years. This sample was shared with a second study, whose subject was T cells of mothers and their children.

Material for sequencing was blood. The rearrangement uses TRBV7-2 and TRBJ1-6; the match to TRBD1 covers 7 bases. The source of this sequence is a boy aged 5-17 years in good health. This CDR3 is CASSSRDRVNSPLHF. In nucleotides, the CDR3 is TGTGCCAGCAGCTCCCGGGACAGAGTTAATTCACCCCTCCACTTT.